The 27 T cell receptor beta chains below all came from one sample that was sequenced in a study of Ad26.COV2.S vaccination and SARS-CoV-2 variants. Treatment in this sample: some 20 received Ad26.COV2.S at low or high dose, single or two shots; roughly five received placebo; per-sample allocation not given. Sampling was performed 63 days after the first vaccine or placebo injection. The protocol was immunoSEQ multiplex PCR, while the TCRdb copy is restricted to in-frame clones and leaves out a portion. Here the sample spans 350,000 to 450,000 clones, about nine tenths being singletons. Sequences were derived from peripheral blood, sampled in a trial of Ad26.COV2.S vaccine versus placebo. The receptors shown here come from a person aged 18-65 years who received the Ad26.COV2.S COVID-19 vaccine or a placebo.

The chain uses TRBV27 and TRBJ2-1; D unclear. This CDR3 has 15 amino acids. Trimming took 2 bases from V and 0 from J, leaving 8 bases between them. Germline values: CDR1 MNHEY, CDR2 SMNVEV (reference sequence). The CDR3 is CASSLGVSSYNEQFF. The CDR3 DNA is TGTGCCAGCAGTTTAGGGGTAAGCTCCTACAATGAGCAGTTCTTC.

The rearrangement links TRBV3-1 (or the pseudogene TRBV3-2) to TRBJ2-5; TRBD1 is a possible D gene (5 bases). Germline V CDR1 and CDR2: LGHDT, YNNKEL (reference sequence). Between the trimmed V and J ends, which lost 1 base and 0 bases, there was a span of 12 bases. CDR3 size: 16 residues. CDR3 bases: TGTGCCAGCAGCCAAGTAGGTGACAGCTACCAAGAGACCCAGTACTTC. Residues: CASSQVGDSYQETQYF.

In nucleotides, the CDR3 is TGTGCCAGCAGTTACGATCCAGAGCAAAATGAAAAACTGTTTTTT. Its protein is CASSYDPEQNEKLFF. The gene calls are TRBV6-5 and TRBJ1-4; D not resolved. V was clipped by 2 bases and J by 5 bases, with 12 bases between them. The CDR3 totals 15 residues. Germline V gene lookup returns CDR1 MNHEY and CDR2 SVGAGI.

This chain links TRBV6-5 with TRBJ2-1; 9 bases agree with TRBD2. V gave up 5 bases and J gave up 6 bases; unmatched junction bases: 8. From germline, CDR1 is MNHEY and CDR2 SVGAGI. The CDR3 contains 15 residues. CDR3 nucleotides: TGTGCCAGCAGTCCCCTAGCGGGGACACCCAATGAGCAGTTCTTC. It yields the protein CASSPLAGTPNEQFF.

This clone was counted only a few times. The sample holds other DNA sequences that translate to the same CDR3. This chain uses TRBV7-9 with TRBJ1-5; D is unclear. Germline V gene lookup returns CDR1 SEHNR and CDR2 FQNEAQ (reference sequence). This CDR3 has 14 amino acids. V shed 1 base and J shed 2 bases, with 6 bases lying between them. The CDR3 loop reads CASSLGGGNQPQHF. The CDR3 DNA sequence: TGTGCCAGCAGCTTAGGGGGTGGCAATCAGCCCCAGCATTTT.

This clone showed up just once. The chain has TRBV6-2 or TRBV6-3 and TRBJ1-6; D remains unclear. Germline lookup yields CDR1 MNHEY and CDR2 SVGEGT. The CDR3 is made up of 16 amino acids. V shed 4 bases and J shed 5 bases, with 15 bases lying between them. CDR3 bases: TGTGCCAGCAGTTTTTGGGCAACCAAGAATAATTCACCCCTCCACTTT. Its protein is CASSFWATKNNSPLHF.

The CDR3 DNA follows: TGCGCCAGCAGCCAAGGTCCGGGCGGCTACGAGCAGTACTTC. Translated, it gives CASSQGPGGYEQYF. The chain couples TRBV4-1 to TRBJ2-7; no reliable D call. The CDR3 extends over 14 amino acids. CDR1 and CDR2 (germline): MGHRA, YSYEKL. Trimming cost V 1 base and J 3 bases, with 10 bases left between them.

This clone appeared a few times. The chain uses TRBV3-1 (or the pseudogene TRBV3-2) and TRBJ1-6; the match to TRBD1 covers 10 bases. V shed 2 bases, J shed 9 bases, and the junction held 1 base outside the gene matches. The CDR3 extends over 14 amino acids. Looked up from germline, CDR1 is LGHDT and CDR2 is YNNKEL (reference sequence). CDR3 in DNA: TGTGCCAGCAGCCAAAGGGACAGGGGTTCACCCCTCCACTTT. Translation: CASSQRDRGSPLHF.

The CDR3 DNA reads as TGTGCCTGTCCGGGACAGGGTTTCTACGAGCAGTACTTC. Encoded protein: CACPGQGFYEQYF. The chain links TRBV30 to TRBJ2-7, with 9 bases fitting TRBD1. Germline loops: CDR1 GTSNPN, CDR2 SVGIG (reference sequence). This CDR3 is built from 13 residues. The V segment lost 6 bases and the J segment 3 bases; nucleotides outside the gene matches: 6.

V and J are TRBV10-3 and TRBJ1-3; D is uncertain. Germline assignment: CDR1 ENHRY and CDR2 SYGVKD. The CDR3 runs to 16 residues. V lost 3 bases, J lost 1 base, and 13 bases lay in between. The CDR3, as DNA: TGTGCCATCAGTGATCCGGCGGGTGGGTCTGGAAACACCATATATTTT. Translation gives CAISDPAGGSGNTIYF.

The chain joins TRBV2 to TRBJ2-5; D is ambiguous. The CDR3 consists of 12 residues. The germline V gene has CDR1 SNHLY and CDR2 FYNNEI. V was shortened by 6 bases and J by 2 bases, with 7 bases between the two germline ends. CDR3 DNA: TGTGCCAGCAGCAGCGTACAAGAGACCCAGTACTTC. Protein: CASSSVQETQYF.

The chain is built from TRBV7-3 and TRBJ2-7, with TRBD1 as a possible D gene (7 bases). V was clipped by 4 bases and J by 5 bases, with 15 bases between them. Germline CDR1 is SGHTA and CDR2 is FQGTGA. This CDR3 contains 14 residues. The CDR3 DNA follows: TGTGCCAGCAGCTCGACAGGGAGGCCCCACGAGCAGTACTTC. Encoded protein: CASSSTGRPHEQYF.

The chain links TRBV5-8 to TRBJ2-4; 10 bases match TRBD1. The germline CDR1 and CDR2 sequences are SGHTS and YDEGEE. Trimming at V came to 10 bases and at J to 0 bases, leaving 13 bases not matched to a gene. The CDR3 totals 17 residues. The CDR3 DNA is TGTGCCGGTGGGACAGGGGTTACCCAATTAGCCAAAAACATTCAGTACTTC. Protein product: CAGGTGVTQLAKNIQYF.

The chain uses TRBV7-3 and TRBJ2-2; D may match TRBD1 or TRBD2 (5 bases each). Trimming pared 5 bases from V and 3 bases from J, leaving 16 bases between. The CDR3 is 16 residues long. Per the germline V gene, CDR1 is SGHTA and CDR2 is FQGTGA. The chain's CDR3 is CASSGTSLGHTGELFF. In nucleotides, the CDR3 is TGTGCCAGCAGCGGTACCTCCCTGGGACACACCGGGGAGCTGTTTTTT.

CDR3 region: CASSWGSSYNSPLHF. CDR3 DNA: TGTGCCAGCAGTTGGGGGAGCTCCTATAATTCACCCCTCCACTTT. V and J are TRBV6-5 and TRBJ1-6, with D possibly TRBD1 on 5 matching bases. This CDR3 comprises 15 residues. The germline gives CDR1 MNHEY, CDR2 SVGAGI. The V and J ends lost 4 bases and 0 bases respectively, with 7 bases between them.

The V call is TRBV5-5, the J call TRBJ2-3; a possible D gene is TRBD1 (6 bases). The V end was cut by 0 bases, the J end by 2 bases, with 22 bases between. The CDR3 covers 19 residues. The V gene's germline CDR1 is SGHKS and CDR2 YYEKEE (reference sequence). The CDR3 sequence: CASSLGDTGLREYTDTQYF. CDR3 sequence (DNA): TGTGCCAGCAGCTTGGGGGATACAGGGTTACGAGAGTACACAGATACGCAGTATTTT.

The chain carries TRBV6-5 and TRBJ1-3; TRBD1 agrees at 8 bases. V lost 6 bases to trimming and J lost 4 bases; unmatched junction nucleotides: 2. Per germline, CDR1 MNHEY and CDR2 SVGAGI. The CDR3 contains 13 residues. The CDR3 sequence is CASRSGGGNTIYF. The CDR3 DNA sequence: TGTGCCAGCAGATCAGGGGGCGGAAACACCATATATTTT.

The chain carries TRBV9 and TRBJ1-6, with D unresolved. The V end lost 3 bases, the J end lost 4 bases, and 17 bases lay between the germline ends. Germline assignment: CDR1 SGDLS and CDR2 YYNGEE. CDR3 length: 17 residues. CDR3 DNA: TGTGCCAGCAGCGGGTCTGAGGGAGATAGTTATAATTCACCCCTCCACTTT. Protein product: CASSGSEGDSYNSPLHF.

The rearrangement links TRBV4-1 to TRBJ1-2, with 10 bases that match TRBD1. The CDR3 covers 16 residues. Germline V gene data show CDR1 as MGHRA and CDR2 as YSYEKL. With V trimmed by 1 base and J by 3 bases, 5 bases remained unmatched. The CDR3 DNA follows: TGCGCCAGCAGCCAAGTCCCCGGGACAGGGGACTATGGCTACACCTTC. Translated, it gives CASSQVPGTGDYGYTF.

This clone occurred a few times. The same CDR3 is also encoded by other DNA sequences in this sample. This rearrangement joins TRBV30 to TRBJ2-7; D is perhaps TRBD1 (5 bases). V lost 1 base and J 3 bases, leaving 7 bases between the germline ends. Germline CDR1 GTSNPN, CDR2 SVGIG (reference sequence). The CDR3 is 12 residues long. The CDR3 here is CAWSAQGYEQYF. As DNA, the CDR3 is TGTGCCTGGAGTGCCCAGGGCTACGAGCAGTACTTC.

This chain connects TRBV11-3 to TRBJ2-7; no reliable D call. The CDR3 totals 13 residues. Germline CDR1 SGHNT, CDR2 YENEEA. V was clipped by 5 bases and J by 0 bases, with 8 bases between them. The CDR3 spells CASSKWDSYEQYF. The CDR3 DNA follows: TGTGCCAGCAGCAAATGGGACTCCTACGAGCAGTACTTC. Looking up the rest from reference TRBV11-3 and TRBJ2-7 gives the full variable domain: EAGVVQSPRYKIIEKKQPVAFWCNPISGHNTLYWYLQNLGQGPELLIRYENEEAVDDSQLPKDRFSAERLKGVDSTLKIQPAELGDSAVYLCASSKWDSYEQYFGPGTRLTVT.

The chain carries TRBV19 and TRBJ1-1; the match to TRBD1 covers 7 bases. This CDR3 comprises 17 residues. The V gene end was trimmed by 1 base and the J gene end by 3 bases; junction bases not matched to a gene: 11. Germline values: CDR1 LNHDA, CDR2 SQIVND (reference sequence). The CDR3 sequence is CASSIVAWGTGDTEAFF. The CDR3 region has the DNA TGTGCCAGTAGTATAGTGGCTTGGGGAACAGGGGACACTGAAGCTTTCTTT.

This chain links TRBV5-4 with TRBJ2-1; D tentatively fits TRBD1 or TRBD2 (5 bases each). Germline V gene sequence: CDR1 SGHNT, CDR2 YYREEE (reference sequence). The CDR3 contains 16 residues. The ends were cut back, 1 base at V and 3 bases at J, with 14 bases in the middle. The chain's CDR3 is CASSLPGTVSYNEQFF. The CDR3 nucleotides are TGTGCCAGCAGCTTGCCCGGGACGGTCAGCTACAATGAGCAGTTCTTC.

CDR3 nucleotides: TGTGCCAGCAGCATACAGAGTGCGGGCACTGAAGCTTTCTTT. Protein: CASSIQSAGTEAFF. The chain recombines TRBV7-2 with TRBJ1-1; D gene uncertain. Germline V lookup: CDR1 SGHTA, CDR2 FQGNSA. The CDR3 consists of 14 residues. Trimming took off 5 bases at V and 4 bases at J, with 14 bases between the two ends.

V is TRBV5-4 and J is TRBJ2-7; D not resolved. Germline CDR1 reads SGHNT; CDR2 reads YYREEE (reference sequence). Trimming stripped 0 bases from V and 3 bases from J, with 10 bases between. There are 14 residues in the CDR3. CDR3 sequence reads: CASSLALRGYEQYF. The CDR3, as DNA: TGTGCCAGCAGCTTGGCTCTTAGAGGCTACGAGCAGTACTTC.

The V call is TRBV3-1 (or the pseudogene TRBV3-2), the J call TRBJ1-3; TRBD1 matches at 8 bases. CDR1 LGHDT and CDR2 YNNKEL come from the germline V gene (reference sequence). V lost 3 bases, J lost 1 base, and 11 bases stayed unmatched. The CDR3 has 18 residues. The CDR3 DNA reads as TGTGCCAGCAGCCATCCGGGACAGGTTAAGGTGTCTGGAAACACCATATATTTT. It specifies CASSHPGQVKVSGNTIYF.

This clone was observed a few times. The chain uses TRBV5-1 and TRBJ1-6; D is possibly TRBD1 (6 bases). Germline lookup yields CDR1 SGHRS and CDR2 YFSETQ. V lost 0 bases and J 3 bases, leaving 10 bases between the germline ends. The CDR3 loop spans 16 amino acids. In DNA, the CDR3 is TGCGCCAGCAGCTTGGATCCAGGGGTCTATAATTCACCCCTCCACTTT. Protein sequence: CASSLDPGVYNSPLHF.